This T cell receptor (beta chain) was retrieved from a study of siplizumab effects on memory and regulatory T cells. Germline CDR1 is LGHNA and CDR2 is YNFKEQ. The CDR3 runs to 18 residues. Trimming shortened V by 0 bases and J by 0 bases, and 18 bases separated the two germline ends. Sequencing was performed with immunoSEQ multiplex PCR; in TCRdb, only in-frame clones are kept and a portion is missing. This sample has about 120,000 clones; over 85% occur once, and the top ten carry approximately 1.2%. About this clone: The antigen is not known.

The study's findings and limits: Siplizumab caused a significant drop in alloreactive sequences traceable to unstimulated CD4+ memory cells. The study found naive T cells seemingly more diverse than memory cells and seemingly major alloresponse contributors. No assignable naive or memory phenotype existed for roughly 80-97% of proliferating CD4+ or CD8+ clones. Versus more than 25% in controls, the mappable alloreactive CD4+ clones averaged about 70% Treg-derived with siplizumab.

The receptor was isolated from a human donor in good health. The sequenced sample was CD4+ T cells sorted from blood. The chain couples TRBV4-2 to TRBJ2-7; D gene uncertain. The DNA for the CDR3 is TGTGCCAGCAGCCAAGATTTAATATCGGAACAGCTCTCCTACGAGCAGTACTTC. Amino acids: CASSQDLISEQLSYEQYF.